These 9 T cell receptor beta chains originate from one sample sequenced in a study of blood T cell repertoires in COVID-19. Using immunoSEQ multiplex PCR, the repertoire was profiled, and TCRdb retains in-frame clones only, with some absent. The sample consists of hundreds of thousands of clones, about 85% of them appearing once. The sequencing sample was made of peripheral blood. These receptors were obtained from a man between 18 and 29 years old with active or convalescent COVID-19.

The chain combines TRBV29-1 with TRBJ1-1; 8 positions match TRBD1. V gave up 3 bases and J gave up 13 bases; unmatched junction bases: 7. CDR3 length equals 11 residues. CDR1 SQVTM and CDR2 ANQGSEA come from the germline V gene. The CDR3 region has the DNA TGCAGCGTTGATTGGACAGGGTACGGTTTCTTT. Translating gives CSVDWTGYGFF.

The chain is built from TRBV7-6 and TRBJ2-3; D might be TRBD2 (5 bases). This CDR3 is built from 14 residues. V lost 0 bases and J 8 bases, leaving 12 bases between the germline ends. The germline V gene encodes CDR1 SGHVS and CDR2 FNYEAQ. CDR3 sequence (DNA): TGTGCCAGCAGCTTAGCGGGAGAGGTCGGTACGCAGTATTTT. Translating it yields CASSLAGEVGTQYF.

The chain has TRBV19 and TRBJ2-5; 11 nucleotides agree with TRBD2. The V segment lost 5 bases and the J segment 0 bases; nucleotides outside the gene matches: 2. The CDR3 sequence is 15 residues long. CDR1 is LNHDA, CDR2 SQIVND, per germline (reference sequence). CDR3 region: CASSELAGDQETQYF. In DNA form, the CDR3 reads TGTGCCAGTAGTGAACTAGCGGGGGACCAAGAGACCCAGTACTTC.

The chain employs TRBV12-2 and TRBJ2-7; whether TRBD2, the table's D call, matches the DNA was not checked. TRBV12-2 is labeled a pseudogene. The CDR3 has 17 amino acids. The CDR3 protein is CASRPYYSGRMSYEQYF. CDR3 DNA sequence: TGTGCAAGTCGCCCATACTATAGCGGGAGGATGTCCTACGAGCAGTACTTC.

This clone occurred a few times. The V call is TRBV7-9, the J call TRBJ2-7, with 7 bases that match TRBD1. J lost 3 bases, V lost 1 base, and 3 bases had no gene match. The CDR3 spans 14 residues. Germline V gene sequence: CDR1 SEHNR, CDR2 FQNEAQ (reference sequence). The CDR3 spells CASSLGQGFYEQYF. The CDR3 region has the DNA TGTGCCAGCAGCTTAGGACAGGGTTTCTACGAGCAGTACTTC. Combining the CDR3 with reference TRBV7-9 and TRBJ2-7 gives the whole variable domain DTGVSQNPRHKITKRGQNVTFRCDPISEHNRLYWYRQTLGQGPEFLTYFQNEAQLEKSRLLSDRFSAERPKGSFSTLEIQRTEQGDSAMYLCASSLGQGFYEQYFGPGTRLTVT.

The chain couples TRBV2 to TRBJ1-2; no reliable D call. The CDR3 extends over 13 amino acids. The V gene lost 5 bases and the J gene lost 3 bases, with 10 bases spanning the gap. Looked up from germline, CDR1 is SNHLY and CDR2 is FYNNEI. This CDR3 reads CASSPPVYYGYTF. The CDR3 region has the DNA TGTGCCAGCAGTCCCCCTGTTTACTATGGCTACACCTTC. The variable domain in full, completed from reference TRBV2 and TRBJ1-2, reads EPEVTQTPSHQVTQMGQEVILRCVPISNHLYFYWYRQILGQKVEFLVSFYNNEISEKSEIFDDQFSVERPDGSNFTLKIRSTKLEDSAMYFCASSPPVYYGYTFGSGTRLTVV.

This rearrangement joins TRBV28 to TRBJ1-6; 7 nucleotides agree with TRBD1. From germline, CDR1 is MDHEN and CDR2 SYDVKM. This CDR3 contains 18 residues. V trimming: 7 bases; J trimming: 0 bases; junction bases outside the gene matches: 12. The chain's CDR3 is CASTRDSRPSSYNSPLHF. CDR3 in DNA: TGTGCCAGCACTCGGGACAGTCGGCCTAGCTCCTATAATTCACCCCTCCACTTT.

V gene TRBV30 combines with J gene TRBJ1-2, with 9 nucleotides matching TRBD1. Germline assignment: CDR1 GTSNPN and CDR2 SVGIG (reference sequence). The V gene end was trimmed by 1 base and the J gene end by 7 bases; junction bases not matched to a gene: 7. The CDR3 is 14 residues long. CDR3 DNA sequence: TGTGCCTGGAGTGCGGGACAGGGAACGGGTGGCTACACCTTC. It is translated as CAWSAGQGTGGYTF. Full variable domain (outside the CDR3, taken from reference TRBV30 and TRBJ1-2): SQTIHQWPATLVQPVGSPLSLECTVEGTSNPNLYWYRQAAGRGLQLLFYSVGIGQISSEVPQNLSASRPQDRQFILSSKKLLLSDSGFYLCAWSAGQGTGGYTFGSGTRLTVV.

The chain is built from TRBV9 and TRBJ1-1; the match to TRBD1 covers 8 bases. Germline trimming cut 4 bases from V and 3 bases from J; bases unmatched to any gene: 5. The CDR3 runs 14 residues. Germline V gene sequence: CDR1 SGDLS, CDR2 YYNGEE. The CDR3: CASSIRGRDTEAFF. The CDR3 DNA reads as TGTGCCAGCAGCATCAGGGGGCGAGACACTGAAGCTTTCTTT.